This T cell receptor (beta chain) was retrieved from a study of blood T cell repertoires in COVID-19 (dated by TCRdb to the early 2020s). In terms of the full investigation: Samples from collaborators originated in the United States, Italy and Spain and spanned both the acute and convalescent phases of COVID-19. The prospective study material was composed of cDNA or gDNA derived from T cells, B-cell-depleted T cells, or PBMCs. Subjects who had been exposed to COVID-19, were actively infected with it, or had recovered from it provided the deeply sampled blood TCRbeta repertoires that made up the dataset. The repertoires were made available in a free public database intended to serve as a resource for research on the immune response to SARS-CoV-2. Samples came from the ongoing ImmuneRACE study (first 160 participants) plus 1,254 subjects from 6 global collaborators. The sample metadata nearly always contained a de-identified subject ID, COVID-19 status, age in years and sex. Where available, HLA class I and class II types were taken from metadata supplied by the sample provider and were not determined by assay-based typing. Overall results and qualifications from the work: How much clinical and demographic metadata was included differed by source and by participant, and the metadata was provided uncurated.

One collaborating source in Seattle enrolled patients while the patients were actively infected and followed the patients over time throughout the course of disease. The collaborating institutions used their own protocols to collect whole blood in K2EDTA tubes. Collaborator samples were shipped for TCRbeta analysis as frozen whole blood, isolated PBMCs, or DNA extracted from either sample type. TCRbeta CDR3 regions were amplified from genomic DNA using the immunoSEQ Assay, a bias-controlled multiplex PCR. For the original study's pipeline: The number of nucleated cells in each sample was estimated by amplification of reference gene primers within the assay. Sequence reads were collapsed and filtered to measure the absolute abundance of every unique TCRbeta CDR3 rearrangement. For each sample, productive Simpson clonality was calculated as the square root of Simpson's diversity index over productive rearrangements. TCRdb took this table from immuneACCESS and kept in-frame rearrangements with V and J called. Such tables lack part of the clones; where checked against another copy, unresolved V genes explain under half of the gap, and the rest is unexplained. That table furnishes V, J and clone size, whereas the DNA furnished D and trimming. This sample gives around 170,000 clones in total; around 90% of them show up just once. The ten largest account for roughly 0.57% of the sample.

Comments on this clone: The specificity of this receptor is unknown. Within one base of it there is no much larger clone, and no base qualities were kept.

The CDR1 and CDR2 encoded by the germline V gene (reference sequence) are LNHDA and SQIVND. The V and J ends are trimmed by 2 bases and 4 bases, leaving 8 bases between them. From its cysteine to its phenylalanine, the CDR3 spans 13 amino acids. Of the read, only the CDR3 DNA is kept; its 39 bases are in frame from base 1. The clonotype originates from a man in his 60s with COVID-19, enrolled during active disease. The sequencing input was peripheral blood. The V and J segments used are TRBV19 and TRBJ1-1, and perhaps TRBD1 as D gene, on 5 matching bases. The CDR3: CASSIMGGTEAFF. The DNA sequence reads TGTGCCAGTAGTATAATGGGGGGCACTGAAGCTTTCTTT.